This T cell receptor beta chain emerged from a study of technical replicates of blood from a few donors. The assay was immunoSEQ multiplex PCR, and TCRdb's table has in-frame clones only and misses some. The table shows some 70,000 clones, with 95% to 98% occurring only once. From germline, CDR1 is ENHRY and CDR2 SYGVKD. The CDR3 spans 14 residues. V shed 3 bases and J shed 8 bases, with 16 bases lying between them. This TCR was sampled from a human donor in good health. Sequenced material: T cells isolated from PBMCs. The chain couples TRBV10-3 to TRBJ1-2, with D perhaps matching TRBD1 (6 bases). The CDR3 loop is CAISERLRDIGYTF. DNA for the CDR3: TGTGCCATCAGTGAAAGGCTTCGGGACATCGGCTACACCTTC.